The clone carrying this T cell receptor beta chain has a count of ten or more. What it binds is unknown. MiXCR, run by TCRdb on the 5' RACE reads, gives a single entry per CDR3 protein. The sample lists roughly 310,000 distinct CDR3 sequences, roughly 3.5% seen once, with roughly a quarter in the top ten. This CDR3 spans 15 amino acids. The germline V gene has CDR1 SGHRS and CDR2 YFSETQ. V shed 3 bases and J shed 2 bases, with 13 bases lying between them. The data derive from a study of T cells after yellow fever vaccination. Background on the study: The fractions with low cell numbers were processed using SMART-Seq v4 Ultra Low Input. General observations from the study: Detected again after the booster were most primary-vaccination clones, at approximately 95% CD4 and approximately 85% CD8. The bulk population could contribute abundant contaminating clonotypes to FACS-sorted repertoires. Weaker overall, the secondary response nonetheless peaked faster (day 5 versus 15).

The V gene is TRBV5-1, the J gene TRBJ2-3; tentative D call: TRBD2 (6 bases). The TCR originated in a man between 18 and 35 years old who received the YFV17D yellow fever vaccine. This specimen was PBMCs, taken on the day of the yellow fever booster vaccination. The CDR3 DNA reads as TGCGCCAGCAGCTCGGGCGGGGCGGCCACAGATACGCAGTATTTT. It codes for CASSSGGAATDTQYF.